The sequence of this TCR beta chain was determined in a study of cytomegalovirus exposure and HLA in healthy donors. Notes on the study in general: Sequence variants that were highly shared formed a cluster that was likely a sequencing artifact. A prior analysis recorded that most TCR beta V segments were productive about 90% or about 30% of the time. TRBV6-2, TRBV6-3 and some other V segments were excluded as indistinguishable.

About this clone: As yet, its antigen is unknown.

CDR3 length: 14 amino acids. The germline gives CDR1 MNHNS, CDR2 SASEGT. With 7 bases removed from V and 0 bases from J, the gap between germline ends came to 10 bases. PCR used 60 Vbeta primers and 13 Jbeta primers. Original data processing: The authors later counted roughly 77 million unique TCR beta chains, some 9.9 million of them shared. TCRdb keeps only in-frame clones here, not all; method: immunoSEQ multiplex PCR. The DNA gave D and trimming, while V, J and clone size come from that table. The table lists tens of thousands of clones, around 75% of them singletons. The sequencing input was PBMCs. This sequence joins TRBV6-1 and TRBJ2-1; no reliable D call. The origin of this receptor is a man aged 35-49 years in good health and CMV-seronegative. CDR3 loop: CASTAPSSYNEQFF. The CDR3 DNA sequence: TGTGCCAGCACAGCGCCGAGCTCCTACAATGAGCAGTTCTTC.